A selection of T cell receptor beta chains follows, all from one sample in a study of T cells after yellow fever vaccination. TCRdb fed the 5' RACE reads into MiXCR, producing one record per CDR3 protein. The sample yields 200,000 to 250,000 distinct CDR3 sequences, about 3% seen once. Here the sequenced sample was CD4+ T cells sorted from PBMCs, taken 10 days after the yellow fever booster vaccination. These receptors were collected from a man between 18 and 29 years old who received the YFV17D yellow fever vaccine. Both conserved end residues are part of each CDR3. The D gene is left open where the match is weak. A clone size is listed for some rows: how often the clone was seen (once, few, many), or a class if it is expanded.

few	TRBJ2-5	TRBD1	TRBV24-1	CATSKGAGETQYF	TGTGCCACCAGCAAGGGGGCCGGGGAGACCCAGTACTTC
NA	TRBJ1-2	TRBD1	TRBV7-2	CASSPITGGDYGYTF	TGTGCCAGCAGCCCGATAACAGGGGGGGACTATGGCTACACCTTC
many	TRBJ2-4	NA	TRBV2	CASRAPAGINIQYF	TGTGCCAGCAGGGCTCCGGCAGGGATAAACATTCAGTACTTC
few	TRBJ2-5	TRBD2	TRBV29-1	CSVDRRGASETQYF	TGCAGCGTTGATCGGCGGGGGGCGAGCGAGACCCAGTACTTC
few	TRBJ1-5	NA	TRBV23-1	CAIQLVRGKKNQPQHF	TGCGCCATTCAGCTAGTCAGGGGTAAAAAAAATCAGCCCCAGCATTTT
few	TRBJ1-5	NA	TRBV19	CASSIQRDQPQHF	TGTGCCAGTAGTATCCAGAGAGATCAGCCCCAGCATTTT
NA	TRBJ2-6	TRBD1	TRBV20-1	CSAHRDRVSGANVLTF	TGCAGTGCTCACCGGGACAGAGTCTCTGGGGCCAACGTCCTGACTTTC
many	TRBJ2-2	NA	TRBV20-1	CSARSPATGELFF	TGCAGTGCTAGGAGTCCAGCCACCGGGGAGCTGTTTTTT
NA	TRBJ1-5	TRBD1	TRBV18	CASSNYRDRVQPQHF	TGTGCCAGCTCTAATTACCGGGACAGGGTTCAGCCCCAGCATTTT
many	TRBJ1-5	NA	TRBV5-1	CASSLEGGGNQPQHF	TGCGCCAGCAGCTTGGAAGGGGGAGGCAATCAGCCCCAGCATTTT
many	TRBJ2-1	TRBD2	TRBV7-2	CASSLPLGLAGASPYNEQFF	TGTGCCAGCAGCTTACCCCTGGGACTAGCGGGGGCCTCTCCCTACAATGAGCAGTTCTTC
many	TRBJ1-6	NA	TRBV11-2	CASSPWTANSPLHF	TGTGCCAGCAGCCCGTGGACGGCGAATTCACCCCTCCACTTT
many	TRBJ1-5	NA	TRBV4-1	CASSQAGWPVKDQPQHF	TGCGCCAGCAGCCAAGCGGGTTGGCCAGTAAAAGATCAGCCCCAGCATTTT
many	TRBJ2-6	NA	TRBV5-1	CASSFIPGTAGANVLTF	TGCGCCAGCAGCTTCATTCCGGGGACGGCCGGGGCCAACGTCCTGACTTTC
many	TRBJ2-4	NA	TRBV11-1	CASSRDQSQGSYF	TGTGCCAGCAGCCGTGATCAGTCCCAGGGATCGTACTTC
few	TRBJ1-1	NA	TRBV20-1	CSASPQEGANTEAFF	TGCAGTGCTAGCCCTCAGGAGGGCGCGAACACTGAAGCTTTCTTT
many	TRBJ2-1	NA	TRBV4-2	CASSQDWNEQFF	TGTGCCAGCAGCCAAGACTGGAATGAGCAGTTCTTC
NA	TRBJ1-2	NA	TRBV14	CASSQAPYGYTF	TGTGCCAGCAGCCAAGCCCCATATGGCTACACCTTC
few	TRBJ1-1	NA	TRBV12-3/TRBV12-4	CASSFLFRRTATMNTEAFF	TGTGCCAGCAGTTTCCTTTTTCGTCGGACGGCCACGATGAACACTGAAGCTTTCTTT
many	TRBJ2-3	NA	TRBV6-2/TRBV6-3	CASSNTDTQYF	TGTGCCAGCAGTAACACAGATACGCAGTATTTT
NA	TRBJ1-3	NA	TRBV7-9	CASSWGRHSGNTIYF	TGTGCCAGCAGCTGGGGACGACACTCTGGAAACACCATATATTTT
many	TRBJ2-3	NA	TRBV28	CATHSGGSLADTQYF	TGTGCCACCCATTCGGGTGGTTCGCTGGCAGATACGCAGTATTTT
few	TRBJ2-2	NA	TRBV5-1	CASSPGGQGNTGELFF	TGCGCCAGCAGCCCCGGTGGGCAGGGGAACACCGGGGAGCTGTTTTTT
many	TRBJ1-1	NA	TRBV10-3	CAISQGLDTEAFF	TGTGCCATCAGTCAGGGGTTAGACACTGAAGCTTTCTTT
few	TRBJ2-2	NA	TRBV6-4	CASSRQWNTGELFF	TGTGCCAGCAGTCGGCAGTGGAACACCGGGGAGCTGTTTTTT
many	TRBJ2-5	NA	TRBV18	CASSREQGSETQYF	TGTGCCAGCTCACGAGAGCAGGGAAGCGAGACCCAGTACTTC
few	TRBJ2-1	NA	TRBV12-3/TRBV12-4	CASSRRGGSNEQFF	TGTGCCAGCAGCCGCAGAGGGGGTTCGAATGAGCAGTTCTTC
many	TRBJ1-1	NA	TRBV18	CASSPRGAWTEAFF	TGTGCCAGCTCACCACGGGGGGCCTGGACTGAAGCTTTCTTT
many	TRBJ2-2	NA	TRBV5-1	CASSSGTYATGELFF	TGCGCCAGCAGCTCCGGGACTTACGCCACCGGGGAGCTGTTTTTT
NA	TRBJ2-2	TRBD2	TRBV20-1	CSASGLAGGRHTGELFF	TGCAGTGCCTCGGGACTAGCGGGGGGGCGACACACCGGGGAGCTGTTTTTT
NA	TRBJ1-2	NA	TRBV20-1	CSARTVEYGYTF	TGCAGTGCGCGGACAGTAGAATATGGCTACACCTTC
few	TRBJ1-3	NA	TRBV6-2/TRBV6-3	CASRQISGNTIYF	TGTGCCAGCAGACAGATCTCTGGAAACACCATATATTTT
NA	TRBJ2-7	NA	TRBV7-2	CASSLSPGTSYEQYF	TGTGCCAGCAGCTTATCGCCAGGGACAAGCTACGAGCAGTACTTC
NA	TRBJ2-5	TRBD2	TRBV6-5	CASSWGLAGVQETQYF	TGTGCCAGCAGTTGGGGTCTAGCGGGGGTACAAGAGACCCAGTACTTC
few	TRBJ2-1	TRBD2	TRBV6-4	CASSVSSGGAGEQFF	TGTGCCAGCAGTGTATCTAGCGGGGGGGCCGGTGAGCAGTTCTTC
many	TRBJ2-1	NA	TRBV20-1	CSASPPRGGDNEQFF	TGCAGTGCTAGCCCCCCCAGGGGGGGCGACAATGAGCAGTTCTTC
NA	TRBJ2-2	NA	TRBV7-2	CASSNRNRVTGELFF	TGTGCCAGCAGCAACCGAAACAGGGTCACCGGGGAGCTGTTTTTT
many	TRBJ2-3	NA	TRBV5-1	CASSLGRTDTQYF	TGCGCCAGCAGCTTGGGGCGCACAGATACGCAGTATTTT
many	TRBJ1-1	NA	TRBV19	CASSNHELTEAFF	TGTGCCAGTAGTAACCATGAGCTCACTGAAGCTTTCTTT
NA	TRBJ1-2	TRBD1	TRBV10-3	CAIRGTGDGYTF	TGTGCCATCAGGGGGACAGGGGATGGCTACACCTTC
once	TRBJ2-7	TRBD2	TRBV3-1	CYAGRGKAYEQYF	TGTTATGCAGGGAGGGGAAAAGCCTACGAGCAGTACTTC
many	TRBJ2-2	NA	TRBV7-2	CASSLWGTTNTGELFF	TGTGCCAGCAGCTTGTGGGGGACGACAAACACCGGGGAGCTGTTTTTT
NA	TRBJ2-3	TRBD2	TRBV24-1	CATSDNSGDTDTQYF	TGTGCCACCAGTGATAATAGCGGGGACACAGATACGCAGTATTTT
NA	TRBJ2-1	NA	TRBV7-2	CASSPRPIGLHEQFF	TGTGCCAGCAGTCCCCGGCCGATAGGGCTGCATGAGCAGTTCTTC
many	TRBJ2-1	NA	TRBV20-1	CSVSPESSYNEQFF	TGCAGTGTATCCCCGGAGAGCTCCTACAATGAGCAGTTCTTC
few	TRBJ1-5	TRBD1	TRBV7-2	CASSPDRDSNQPQHF	TGTGCCAGCAGCCCCGACAGGGATAGCAATCAGCCCCAGCATTTT
NA	TRBJ1-5	NA	TRBV6-5	CASRSGGSNQPQHF	TGTGCCAGTCGGTCCGGTGGGAGCAATCAGCCCCAGCATTTT
many	TRBJ2-1	NA	TRBV7-9	CASSLAMSVGNEQFF	TGTGCCAGCAGCTTGGCAATGTCGGTAGGCAATGAGCAGTTCTTC
NA	TRBJ1-5	NA	TRBV29-1	CSVQVLGNQPQHF	TGCAGCGTACAGGTTTTAGGTAATCAGCCCCAGCATTTT
NA	TRBJ2-3	NA	TRBV2	CASNIGGADTQYF	TGTGCCAGCAATATCGGTGGGGCGGATACGCAGTATTTT
many	TRBJ1-2	TRBD1	TRBV5-6	CASSSLDRGAHGYTF	TGTGCCAGCAGCTCTCTAGACAGGGGCGCGCATGGCTACACCTTC